The following is a T cell receptor beta chain sequence with its context. Its antigen is as yet unknown. This specimen comes from a study of graft-versus-host responses after intestinal transplantation. Study overall: Recipients were given multivisceral, liver-intestinal, or isolated intestinal transplants. Recipients were all induced with anti-thymocyte globulin, then given tacrolimus and steroids for about three years.

Study observations and caveats: The highest levels of circulating GvH clones went along with early declines in HvG clones after transplant. Investigators detected GvH clones in recipient marrow, with some emerging earlier in ileum or blood.

Sequencing used immunoSEQ multiplex PCR; TCRdb keeps in-frame clones, though not all of them. Of 75,000 to 100,000 clones in the sample, just under 95% were seen once. The CDR3 length is 14 residues. The junction had 11 bases not matched to a gene; V was cut back by 5 bases and J by 8 bases. CDR1 is LNHDA, CDR2 SQIVND, per germline (reference sequence). This specimen consisted of unstimulated CD8+ T cells sorted from spleen or lymph node cells, obtained before intestinal transplant. The chain has TRBV19 and TRBJ1-2; 7 bases map to TRBD1. The sequence was obtained from a human donor who received an intestinal transplant. In DNA, the CDR3 is TGTGCCAGTAGTGACCTCGGACAGGAATTGGGCTACACCTTC. As protein: CASSDLGQELGYTF.